These 29 T cell receptor beta chains originate from one sample sequenced in a study of blood T cells in healthy people across ages. Primed by a sample-barcoded 5' primer and a J-beta primer mix, a second PCR proceeded for about 6 to 11 cycles. Each CDR3 protein is one row after TCRdb ran MiXCR on the 5' RACE reads. The profile shows approximately 810,000 distinct CDR3 sequences, roughly 35% of them singletons. The sample comprised blood. The receptors originated from a man aged 18 to 30 in good health.

This clonotype was seen more than once but under ten times. The gene calls are TRBV7-6 and TRBJ1-1; D uncertain. From germline, CDR1 is SGHVS and CDR2 FNYEAQ. The CDR3 runs to 14 residues. V gave up 7 bases and J gave up 1 base, with 13 bases separating them. The DNA of the CDR3 is TGTGCCAGCACGGTCGGACGGAGGAACACTGAAGCTTTCTTT. Translated: CASTVGRRNTEAFF.

Only a few counts were recorded for this clonotype. The rearrangement links TRBV7-2 to TRBJ1-2; the match to TRBD1 covers 9 bases. The CDR3 consists of 15 residues. CDR1 and CDR2 from the germline V gene are SGHTA and FQGNSA. Unmatched junction bases numbered 11, after V lost 5 bases and J lost 7 bases. The CDR3 protein is CASSRGPGQGVGYTF. The CDR3 bases are TGTGCCAGCAGCCGAGGTCCGGGACAGGGAGTTGGCTACACCTTC.

About this clonotype: This could be a read error, since a much larger clone is one nucleotide away. The CDR3 DNA sequence: TGTGCCAGCAGCCAAGATATGGTCCAGCGGGTCACAGATACGCAGTATTTT. It translates to CASSQDMVQRVTDTQYF. The J gene is TRBJ2-3, the V gene TRBV4-2; a weak D match, TRBD2 (6 bases). CDR3 length: 17 amino acids. Looked up from germline, CDR1 is LGHNA and CDR2 is YNFKEQ. The V and J ends lost 0 bases and 2 bases respectively, with 15 bases between them.

The rearrangement joins TRBV9 to TRBJ1-2; TRBD1 is a possible D gene (5 bases). The CDR3 extends over 14 amino acids. The V gene's germline CDR1 is SGDLS and CDR2 YYNGEE. The germline V and J ends were trimmed by 4 bases and 1 base, with 11 bases remaining between them. CDR3 nucleotide sequence: TGTGCCAGCAGCCCAGGGACTTTTAACTATGGCTACACCTTC. It codes for CASSPGTFNYGYTF.

To note about this clonotype: It may be a read error: a sequence one base away is much more abundant. The chain employs TRBV6-6 and TRBJ2-3, with no clear D. The CDR3 covers 13 residues. In germline, CDR1 is MNHNY, CDR2 SVGAGI (reference sequence). V was shortened by 7 bases and J by 4 bases, with 12 bases between the two germline ends. As DNA, the CDR3 is TGTGCCAGCACCCGTGATGCCGCAGATACGCAGTATTTT. Amino acid sequence: CASTRDAADTQYF.

A single count supports this clonotype. V is TRBV3-1 and J is TRBJ2-3; perhaps TRBD2 as D (5 bases). Germline V gives CDR1 LGHDT, CDR2 YNNKEL (reference sequence). V was pared by 2 bases and J by 4 bases, with 13 bases between. The CDR3 runs 15 residues. CDR3 region: CASSQRGRVSDTQYF. CDR3 DNA: TGTGCCAGCAGCCAACGTGGGAGAGTATCAGATACGCAGTATTTT.

This clonotype was picked up one time. The CDR3 loop is CASSPRDRGRSGELFF. The CDR3, as DNA: TGCGCCAGCAGCCCAAGGGACAGGGGAAGGTCGGGGGAGCTGTTTTTT. The chain uses TRBV4-3 and TRBJ2-2; 10 bases agree with TRBD1. Germline lookup yields CDR1 LGHNA and CDR2 YSLEER. Unmatched junction bases numbered 10, after V lost 4 bases and J lost 8 bases. The CDR3 runs 16 residues.

This chain links TRBV2 with TRBJ2-7; 11 bases are shared with TRBD2. The CDR3 spans 15 residues. Germline CDR1 reads SNHLY; CDR2 reads FYNNEI. The V gene end was trimmed by 7 bases and the J gene end by 6 bases; junction bases not matched to a gene: 11. The CDR3 bases are TGTGCCAGCACCAGGTCTAGCGGGAGGAAAAGCGAGCAGTACTTC. As protein: CASTRSSGRKSEQYF.

This clonotype was seen at least ten times. The chain combines TRBV9 with TRBJ2-3; D remains ambiguous. Per the germline V gene, CDR1 is SGDLS and CDR2 is YYNGEE. The length of the CDR3 is 12 residues. V was clipped by 1 base and J by 5 bases, with 5 bases between them. CDR3 in amino acids: CASSVPEDTQYF. In nucleotides, the CDR3 is TGTGCCAGCAGCGTACCGGAAGATACGCAGTATTTT.

This chain uses TRBV11-2 with TRBJ2-6; D unresolved. Trimming took off 3 bases at V and 0 bases at J, with 12 bases between the two ends. The CDR3 totals 17 residues. Germline V gene sequence: CDR1 SGHAT, CDR2 FQNNGV. The CDR3 DNA is TGTGCCAGCAGCTTTATTAGAAGCCCCTCTGGGGCCAACGTCCTGACTTTC. Its protein is CASSFIRSPSGANVLTF.

The V and J genes are TRBV6-1 and TRBJ2-5; D assignment may be TRBD1 or TRBD2 (7 bases each). Trimming pared 5 bases from V and 4 bases from J, leaving 14 bases between. Germline CDR1 MNHNS, CDR2 SASEGT. CDR3 length equals 14 residues. CDR3 in amino acids: CASSSGGAGETQYF. DNA of the CDR3: TGTGCCAGCAGTTCAGGGGGGGCAGGAGAGACCCAGTACTTC.

In the case of this clonotype: This may come from a read error, since a much larger clone is one base off. This chain links TRBV5-1 with TRBJ2-3; D call uncertain. V was pared by 0 bases and J by 2 bases, with 10 bases between. CDR3 size: 15 residues. CDR1 SGHRS and CDR2 YFSETQ come from the germline V gene. The CDR3 loop is CASSLEARITDTQYF. For the CDR3, the DNA is TGCGCCAGCAGCTTGGAGGCACGTATCACAGATACGCAGTATTTT.

This sequence joins TRBV9 and TRBJ2-1; no clear D. The CDR3 length is 14 residues. Germline CDR1 reads SGDLS; CDR2 reads YYNGEE. V was clipped by 0 bases and J by 5 bases, with 9 bases between them. Here the CDR3 reads CASSVGTDDNEQFF. CDR3 nucleotides: TGTGCCAGCAGCGTAGGGACGGACGACAATGAGCAGTTCTTC.

There are a few counts of this clonotype. The V and J genes are TRBV4-1 and TRBJ2-3, with 7 bases identical to TRBD2. The CDR3 runs 18 residues. Germline CDR1 is MGHRA and CDR2 is YSYEKL. The junction had 11 bases not matched to a gene; V was cut back by 0 bases and J by 2 bases. CDR3 residues: CASSQDRVLAEDTDTQYF. Written as DNA, the CDR3 is TGCGCCAGCAGCCAAGATCGCGTCCTAGCGGAGGACACAGATACGCAGTATTTT.

This clonotype came up a few times. The J gene is TRBJ2-3, the V gene TRBV6-2 or TRBV6-3; D possibly corresponds to TRBD2 (6 bases). Germline CDR1 and CDR2: MNHEY and SVGEGT. The CDR3 is 12 amino acids. Trimming took off 6 bases at V and 9 bases at J, with 13 bases between the two ends. CDR3 in DNA: TGTGCCAGCAGCCGCCAGGGAGGAACGCAGTATTTT. Amino acids: CASSRQGGTQYF.

V gene TRBV7-2 combines with J gene TRBJ1-6; D gene ambiguous. This CDR3 has 14 residues. The germline V gene encodes CDR1 SGHTA and CDR2 FQGNSA. V was shortened by 3 bases and J by 9 bases, with 12 bases between the two germline ends. The CDR3 loop is CASSFREPGSPLHF. The CDR3 coding sequence is TGTGCCAGCAGCTTTAGGGAACCGGGTTCACCCCTCCACTTT.

The chain couples TRBV28 to TRBJ2-3; tentative D call: TRBD1 (8 bases). V was pared by 6 bases and J by 2 bases, with 15 bases between. Per the germline V gene, CDR1 is MDHEN and CDR2 is SYDVKM. This CDR3 region has 15 residues. The DNA for the CDR3 is TGTGCCAGCAGGCGGGGGACAGGACTCACAGATACGCAGTATTTT. It codes for CASRRGTGLTDTQYF.

The V gene is TRBV7-3, the J gene TRBJ2-7; no clear D gene. V was pared by 5 bases and J by 7 bases, with 15 bases between. The length of the CDR3 is 13 residues. CDR1 is SGHTA, CDR2 FQGTGA, per germline. The CDR3 region is CASSVSTNNEQYF. CDR3 bases: TGTGCCAGCAGCGTAAGTACCAACAATGAGCAGTACTTC.

V usage is TRBV7-9 and J usage is TRBJ1-2; D uncertain. CDR3 length: 14 residues. The germline V gene encodes CDR1 SEHNR and CDR2 FQNEAQ (reference sequence). Between the trimmed V and J ends, which lost 5 bases and 4 bases, there was a span of 14 bases. CDR3: CASSERRSSYGYTF. CDR3 sequence (DNA): TGTGCCAGCAGCGAACGACGGAGCAGCTATGGCTACACCTTC.

In this sample, this clonotype turned up many times. CDR3 sequence: CASSLGSGRQIYGYTF. The CDR3 DNA sequence: TGTGCCAGCAGCTTAGGTTCTGGTCGGCAGATTTATGGCTACACCTTC. The chain carries TRBV7-8 and TRBJ1-2; the D is unclear. CDR1 and CDR2 (germline): SGHVS, FQNEAQ. The CDR3 runs to 16 residues. V gave up 1 base and J gave up 5 bases, with 17 bases separating them. Complete variable domain (other parts from reference TRBV7-8 and TRBJ1-2): GAGVSQSPRYKVAKRGQDVALRCDPISGHVSLFWYQQALGQGPEFLTYFQNEAQLDKSGLPSDRFFAERPEGSVSTLKIQRTQQEDSAVYLCASSLGSGRQIYGYTFGSGTRLTVV.

The chain joins TRBV20-1 to TRBJ1-1; the D is unclear. Trimming shortened V by 0 bases and J by 2 bases, and 16 bases separated the two germline ends. The length of the CDR3 is 16 residues. The germline V gene encodes CDR1 DFQATT and CDR2 SNEGSKA (reference sequence). The CDR3, as DNA: TGCAGTGCTAGAGAAGGTTCAGGAGAGCTTAACACTGAAGCTTTCTTT. Translation gives CSAREGSGELNTEAFF.

The chain recombines TRBV6-2 or TRBV6-3 with TRBJ1-6, with D unresolved. Trimming left V 2 bases short and J 10 bases short, with 12 bases between. Germline-derived CDR1 and CDR2 are MNHEY and SVGEGT. CDR3 length equals 14 residues. CDR3 in amino acids: CASSYGGYRSPLHF. CDR3 nucleotides: TGTGCCAGCAGTTACGGAGGGTATCGCTCACCCCTCCACTTT.

This clonotype has more than one count but fewer than ten. The genes are TRBV20-1 and TRBJ2-3, with D tentatively TRBD1 (5 bases). Germline loops: CDR1 DFQATT, CDR2 SNEGSKA (reference sequence). The CDR3 is 13 residues long. V dropped 6 bases and J dropped 3 bases, with 13 bases sitting between them. The CDR3 sequence: CSAGQGGTDTQYF. The CDR3 bases are TGCAGTGCGGGTCAGGGTGGGACAGATACGCAGTATTTT.

This clonotype has only a few counts. The chain recombines TRBV4-1 with TRBJ1-1; D is ambiguous. V was clipped by 0 bases and J by 1 base, with 6 bases between them. Germline V gives CDR1 MGHRA, CDR2 YSYEKL. The CDR3 loop spans 14 amino acids. CDR3 sequence reads: CASSQDGGNTEAFF. DNA of the CDR3: TGCGCCAGCAGCCAAGACGGAGGGAACACTGAAGCTTTCTTT.

This clonotype was seen many times. The chain recombines TRBV12-3 or TRBV12-4 with TRBJ2-3; 8 nucleotides align to TRBD1. V shed 7 bases, J shed 8 bases, and the junction held 14 bases outside the gene matches. The CDR3 sequence is 15 residues long. The CDR3: CASNSDRAAGGTQYF. For the CDR3, the DNA is TGTGCCAGCAACTCGGACAGGGCCGCTGGGGGTACGCAGTATTTT.

This rearrangement joins TRBV12-3 or TRBV12-4 to TRBJ1-4; D is ambiguous. Trimming pared 6 bases from V and 7 bases from J, leaving 12 bases between. The CDR3 has 13 amino acids. The CDR3 here is CASRRSAPEKLFF. The DNA for the CDR3 is TGTGCCAGCAGGCGATCAGCCCCTGAAAAACTGTTTTTT.

The V gene is TRBV20-1, the J gene TRBJ2-1; D possibly uses TRBD1 or TRBD2 (6 bases each). Between the trimmed V and J ends, which lost 3 bases and 10 bases, there was a span of 25 bases. This CDR3 is 16 amino acids long. Looked up from germline, CDR1 is DFQATT and CDR2 is SNEGSKA (reference sequence). The CDR3 bases are TGCAGTGCTAGTTTACCTGGGGGGCATGGTACGTTGGAGCAGTTCTTC. Its translation: CSASLPGGHGTLEQFF.

This chain links TRBV6-5 with TRBJ2-5; 9 bases are a match to TRBD1. The J call is in doubt because the DNA end fits TRBJ2-7 better. This CDR3 has 14 amino acids. Germline lookup yields CDR1 MNHEY and CDR2 SVGAGI. In DNA, the CDR3 is TGTGCCAGCACCCAGGGACAGGGCGGGATCGAGCAGTACTTC. It specifies CASTQGQGGIEQYF.

This chain connects TRBV5-1 to TRBJ2-7; D is perhaps TRBD2 (5 bases). Germline V gene sequence: CDR1 SGHRS, CDR2 YFSETQ. This CDR3 is built from 17 residues. The V end lost 4 bases, the J end lost 4 bases, and 24 bases lay between the germline ends. The CDR3 loop reads CASSSGGMGIIVYEQYF. The DNA of the CDR3 is TGCGCCAGCAGCAGTGGAGGCATGGGGATCATTGTGTACGAGCAGTACTTC.